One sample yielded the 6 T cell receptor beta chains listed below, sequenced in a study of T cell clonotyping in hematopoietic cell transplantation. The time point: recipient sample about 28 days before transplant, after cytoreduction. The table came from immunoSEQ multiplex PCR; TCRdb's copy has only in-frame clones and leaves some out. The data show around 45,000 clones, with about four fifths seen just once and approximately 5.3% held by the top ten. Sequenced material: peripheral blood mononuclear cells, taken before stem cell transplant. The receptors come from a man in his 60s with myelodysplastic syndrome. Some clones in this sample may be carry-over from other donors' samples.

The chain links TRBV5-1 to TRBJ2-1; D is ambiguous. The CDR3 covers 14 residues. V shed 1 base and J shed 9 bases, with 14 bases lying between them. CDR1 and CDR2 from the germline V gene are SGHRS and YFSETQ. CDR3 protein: CASSLLGPSPEQFF. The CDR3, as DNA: TGCGCCAGCAGCTTGTTGGGTCCTTCTCCTGAGCAGTTCTTC.

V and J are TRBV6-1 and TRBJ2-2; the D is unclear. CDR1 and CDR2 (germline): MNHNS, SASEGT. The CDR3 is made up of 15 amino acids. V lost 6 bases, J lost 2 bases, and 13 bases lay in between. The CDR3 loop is CASSPERVNTGELFF. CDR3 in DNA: TGTGCCAGCAGCCCCGAAAGGGTTAACACCGGGGAGCTGTTTTTT.

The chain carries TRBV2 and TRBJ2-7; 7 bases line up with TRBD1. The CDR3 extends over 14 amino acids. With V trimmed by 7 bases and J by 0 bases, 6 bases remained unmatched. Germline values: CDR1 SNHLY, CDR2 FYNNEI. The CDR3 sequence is CASNLQGISYEQYF. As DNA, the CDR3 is TGTGCCAGCAACCTACAGGGGATCTCCTACGAGCAGTACTTC.

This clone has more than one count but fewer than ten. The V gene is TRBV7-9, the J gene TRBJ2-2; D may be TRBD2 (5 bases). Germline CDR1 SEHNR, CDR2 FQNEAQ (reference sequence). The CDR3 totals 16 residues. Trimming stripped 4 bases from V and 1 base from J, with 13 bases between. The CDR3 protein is CASSSRYSENTGELFF. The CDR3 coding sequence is TGTGCCAGCAGCTCACGTTATAGCGAGAACACCGGGGAGCTGTTTTTT.

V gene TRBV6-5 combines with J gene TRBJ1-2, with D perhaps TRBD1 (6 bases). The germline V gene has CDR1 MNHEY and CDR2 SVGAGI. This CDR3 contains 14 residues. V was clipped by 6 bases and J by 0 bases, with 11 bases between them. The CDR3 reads CASSPGHTNYGYTF. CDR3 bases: TGTGCCAGCAGCCCGGGACATACTAACTATGGCTACACCTTC.

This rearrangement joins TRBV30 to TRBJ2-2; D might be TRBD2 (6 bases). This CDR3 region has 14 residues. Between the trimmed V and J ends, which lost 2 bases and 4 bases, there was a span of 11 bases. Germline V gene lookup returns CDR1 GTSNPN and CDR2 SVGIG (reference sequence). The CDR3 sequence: CAWSQAGSTGELFF. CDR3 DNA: TGTGCCTGGAGTCAGGCGGGGAGCACCGGGGAGCTGTTTTTT.